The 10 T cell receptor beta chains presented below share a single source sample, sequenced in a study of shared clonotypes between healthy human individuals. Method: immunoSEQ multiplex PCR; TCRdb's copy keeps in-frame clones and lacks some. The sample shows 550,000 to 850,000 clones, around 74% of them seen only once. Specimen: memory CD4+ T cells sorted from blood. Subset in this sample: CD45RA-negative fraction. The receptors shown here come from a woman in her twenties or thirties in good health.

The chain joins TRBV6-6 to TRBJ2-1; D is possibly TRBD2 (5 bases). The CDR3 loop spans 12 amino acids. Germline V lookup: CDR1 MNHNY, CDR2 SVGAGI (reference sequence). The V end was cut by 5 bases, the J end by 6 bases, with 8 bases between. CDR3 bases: TGTGCCAGCAGTCCAACTAGCAATGAGCAGTTCTTC. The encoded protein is CASSPTSNEQFF.

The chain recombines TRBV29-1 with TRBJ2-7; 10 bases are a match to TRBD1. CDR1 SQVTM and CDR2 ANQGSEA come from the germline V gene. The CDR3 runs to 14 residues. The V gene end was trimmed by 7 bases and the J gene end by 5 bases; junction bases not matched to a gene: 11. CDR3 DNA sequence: TGCAGCGCCCTTACCCGGGACAGGGGACACGAGCAGTACTTC. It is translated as CSALTRDRGHEQYF.

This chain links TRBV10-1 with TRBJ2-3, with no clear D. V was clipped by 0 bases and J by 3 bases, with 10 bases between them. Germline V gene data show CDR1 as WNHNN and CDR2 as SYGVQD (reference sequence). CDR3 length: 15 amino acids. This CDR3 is CASSESWARTDTQYF. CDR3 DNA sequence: TGCGCCAGCAGTGAGTCGTGGGCACGGACAGATACGCAGTATTTT.

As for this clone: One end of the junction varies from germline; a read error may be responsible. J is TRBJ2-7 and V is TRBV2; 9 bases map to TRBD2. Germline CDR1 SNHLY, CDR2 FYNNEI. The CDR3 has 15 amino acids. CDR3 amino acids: CAISEKVAGAYEQYF. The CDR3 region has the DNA TGTGCCATCAGTGAGAAGGTAGCGGGAGCCTACGAGCAGTACTTC.

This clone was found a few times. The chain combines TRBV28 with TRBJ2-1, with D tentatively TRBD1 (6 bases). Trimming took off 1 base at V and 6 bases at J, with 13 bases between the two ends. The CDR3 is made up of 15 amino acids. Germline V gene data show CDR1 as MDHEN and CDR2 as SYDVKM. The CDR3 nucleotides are TGTGCCAGCAGTTTATACCTGAACAGGGTCAATGAGCAGTTCTTC. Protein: CASSLYLNRVNEQFF.

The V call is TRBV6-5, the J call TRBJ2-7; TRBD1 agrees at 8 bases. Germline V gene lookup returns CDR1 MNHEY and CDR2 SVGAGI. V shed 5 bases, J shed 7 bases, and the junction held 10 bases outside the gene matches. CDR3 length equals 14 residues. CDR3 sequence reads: CASSPDRGWGEQYF. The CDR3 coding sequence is TGTGCCAGCAGTCCTGACAGGGGCTGGGGAGAGCAGTACTTC.

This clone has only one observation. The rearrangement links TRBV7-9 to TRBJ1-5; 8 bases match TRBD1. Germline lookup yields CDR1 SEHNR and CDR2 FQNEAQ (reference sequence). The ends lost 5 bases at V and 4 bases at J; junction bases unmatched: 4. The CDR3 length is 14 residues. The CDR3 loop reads CASSRGTGNQPQHF. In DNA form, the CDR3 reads TGTGCCAGCAGCCGAGGGACAGGTAATCAGCCCCAGCATTTT.

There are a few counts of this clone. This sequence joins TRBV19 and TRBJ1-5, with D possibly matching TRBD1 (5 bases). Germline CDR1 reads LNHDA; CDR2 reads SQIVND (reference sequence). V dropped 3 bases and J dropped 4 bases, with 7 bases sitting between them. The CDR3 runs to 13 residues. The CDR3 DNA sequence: TGTGCCAGTAGTATCGAGGGGAATCAGCCCCAGCATTTT. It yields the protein CASSIEGNQPQHF.

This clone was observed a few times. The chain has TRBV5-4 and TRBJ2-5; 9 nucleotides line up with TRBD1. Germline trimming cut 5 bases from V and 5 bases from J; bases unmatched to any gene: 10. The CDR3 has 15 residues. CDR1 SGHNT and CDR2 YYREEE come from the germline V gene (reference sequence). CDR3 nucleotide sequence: TGTGCCAGCAGTTTCGGGACAGGGCCCGTTGAGACCCAGTACTTC. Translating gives CASSFGTGPVETQYF.

CDR3 in amino acids: CASSLRRGGTEAFF. The CDR3 bases are TGCGCCAGCAGCTTGAGGAGGGGAGGCACTGAAGCTTTCTTT. The chain has TRBV5-1 and TRBJ1-1; D perhaps matches TRBD1 (5 bases). Per the germline V gene, CDR1 is SGHRS and CDR2 is YFSETQ. Trimming removed 1 base at V and 4 bases at J, with 11 bases between. The CDR3 sequence is 14 residues long.